The sequence of this TCR beta chain was determined in a study of T cell repertoires in cytomegalovirus infection. Study-level background: HLA-C-restricted CMV epitopes, recently identified, and well-studied HLA-B-restricted ones were used by the study.

For this clonotype: No antigen is known for it.

TCRdb reprocessed the reads via MiXCR and lists one record per CDR3 protein. The data hold 80,000 to 90,000 distinct CDR3 sequences, with roughly half observed a single time. General study points: There were carriers of CMV plus the relevant HLA, and cumulative public TCR beta family frequency identified them.

The CDR3 covers 13 residues. Looked up from germline, CDR1 is MDHEN and CDR2 is SYDVKM. The ends were cut back, 2 bases at V and 5 bases at J, with 9 bases in the middle. This receptor was identified in a human donor in good health (CMV status not recorded). Some clones in this sample may be carry-over from other donors' samples. The chain carries TRBV28 and TRBJ2-5, with no clear D. The specimen comprised CD8+ T cells from cultured PBMCs, sampled from culture after CMV antigen stimulation. In DNA, the CDR3 is TGTGCCAGCAGTTTAAACTTTAAGGAGACCCAGTACTTC. This translates into CASSLNFKETQYF.